The 23 T cell receptor beta chains reported below all come from one sample, sequenced in a study of blood T cells in healthy people across ages. Sample-barcoded 5' priming and a J-beta primer mix drove a second PCR of about 6 to 11 cycles. One entry per CDR3 protein, called by TCRdb with MiXCR from the 5' RACE reads. The table has around 870,000 distinct CDR3 sequences, around 26% seen once. What was sequenced was blood. The receptors originated from a woman aged 80 or over in good health.

V is TRBV7-9 and J is TRBJ1-6; D ambiguous. Germline assignment: CDR1 SEHNR and CDR2 FQNEAQ (reference sequence). The CDR3 spans 15 residues. V was trimmed by 2 bases and J by 10 bases, leaving 15 bases between them. The DNA for the CDR3 is TGTGCCAGCAGCTTAAGCGCGGCACGGTGGTCACCCCTCCACTTT. The encoded protein is CASSLSAARWSPLHF.

CDR3 in amino acids: CSVTERGATEAFF. The CDR3 nucleotides are TGCAGCGTTACGGAGAGGGGGGCAACTGAAGCTTTCTTT. The chain joins TRBV29-1 to TRBJ1-1; TRBD1 is a possible D gene (6 bases). Germline V gene sequence: CDR1 SQVTM, CDR2 ANQGSEA. CDR3 size: 13 residues. V lost 5 bases, J lost 5 bases, and 15 bases lay in between.

The CDR3 nucleotides are TGTGCCAGCAGTTTATCTAACAGACTGAACTATGGCTACACCTTC. Its translation: CASSLSNRLNYGYTF. The chain combines TRBV28 with TRBJ1-2; no reliable D call. CDR3 length: 15 amino acids. From germline, CDR1 is MDHEN and CDR2 SYDVKM. Trimming shortened V by 1 base and J by 2 bases, and 11 bases separated the two germline ends.

This clonotype appeared a few times. A read error may be the cause here, since a much bigger clone is one base away. The V call is TRBV10-2, the J call TRBJ1-2; D possibly corresponds to TRBD1 (5 bases). Trimming pared 6 bases from V and 4 bases from J, leaving 15 bases between. Germline loops: CDR1 WSHSY, CDR2 SAAADI. This CDR3 comprises 14 residues. The CDR3 DNA reads as TGCGCCAGCAGGTCTTCAGGGAGGATCTATGGCTACACCTTC. This encodes CASRSSGRIYGYTF.

As concerns this clonotype: A single base separates this from a much larger clone, so it may be a read error. V gene TRBV5-5 combines with J gene TRBJ1-2, with 9 bases lining up with TRBD1. V shed 6 bases, J shed 4 bases, and the junction held 7 bases outside the gene matches. The CDR3 consists of 14 residues. Germline CDR1 is SGHKS and CDR2 is YYEKEE (reference sequence). In DNA form, the CDR3 reads TGTGCCAGCACCCCGACAGGGGGAGTCTATGGCTACACCTTC. It translates to CASTPTGGVYGYTF.

This clonotype was counted ten times or more. V gene TRBV12-3 or TRBV12-4 combines with J gene TRBJ1-6; unclear D gene. Trimming pared 6 bases from V and 0 bases from J, leaving 12 bases between. The CDR3 is 16 residues long. The CDR3 DNA reads as TGTGCCAGCAGCCCACGGACTAGCTCCTATAATTCACCCCTCCACTTT. It specifies CASSPRTSSYNSPLHF.

The chain recombines TRBV20-1 with TRBJ1-1; TRBD1 agrees at 10 bases. Germline values: CDR1 DFQATT, CDR2 SNEGSKA (reference sequence). V trimming: 5 bases; J trimming: 1 base; junction bases outside the gene matches: 10. The CDR3 sequence is 16 residues long. The CDR3 DNA follows: TGCAGTGCTTACCGGGACAGGGGATGGGGGAACACTGAAGCTTTCTTT. Residues: CSAYRDRGWGNTEAFF.

The chain employs TRBV5-1 and TRBJ1-1, with D unclear. Germline V gene data show CDR1 as SGHRS and CDR2 as YFSETQ. This CDR3 region has 13 residues. The V end was cut by 2 bases, the J end by 5 bases, with 10 bases between. The CDR3, as DNA: TGCGCCAGCAGCTTTTACGGCGGTACTGAAGCTTTCTTT. This encodes CASSFYGGTEAFF.

The table lists this clonotype with many counts. The rearrangement links TRBV7-2 to TRBJ2-5, with TRBD2 matching over 9 bases. The CDR3 runs 17 residues. The germline gives CDR1 SGHTA, CDR2 FQGNSA. V trimming: 2 bases; J trimming: 0 bases; junction bases outside the gene matches: 7. The CDR3 DNA is TGTGCCAGCAGCTTAAGGCGGGGGGGCCGGTACCAAGAGACCCAGTACTTC. Translation: CASSLRRGGRYQETQYF.

This chain links TRBV7-2 with TRBJ2-7, with TRBD1 matching 8 bases. Germline V lookup: CDR1 SGHTA, CDR2 FQGNSA. Trimming took 5 bases from V and 5 from J; bases not matched to a gene: 11. The CDR3 is 15 amino acids. The CDR3 sequence: CASSRTGQGIHEQYF. In DNA, the CDR3 is TGTGCCAGCAGCCGCACCGGACAGGGAATACACGAGCAGTACTTC.

Comments on this clonotype: This sequence may be a read error, since a much larger clone differs from it by one base. The chain is built from TRBV10-3 and TRBJ2-5; 7 positions match TRBD1. The CDR3 extends over 16 amino acids. Trimming cost V 5 bases and J 4 bases; bases outside gene matches: 13. Germline CDR1 reads ENHRY; CDR2 reads SYGVKD. This chain's CDR3 is CAISPARGRIGETQYF. DNA for the CDR3: TGTGCCATCAGTCCCGCCAGGGGGAGAATAGGAGAGACCCAGTACTTC.

The chain combines TRBV6-6 with TRBJ2-2; D uncertain. This CDR3 has 15 residues. With 2 bases removed from V and 1 base from J, the gap between germline ends came to 8 bases. Germline loops: CDR1 MNHNY, CDR2 SVGAGI (reference sequence). The CDR3 coding sequence is TGTGCCAGCAGTTACGCCCGTGGGAACACCGGGGAGCTGTTTTTT. It yields the protein CASSYARGNTGELFF.

This clonotype has a count of ten or more. The gene calls are TRBV7-2 and TRBJ2-5; 7 bases line up with TRBD1. The V and J ends lost 5 bases and 2 bases, in that order; junction bases with no gene match: 5. Germline V gene sequence: CDR1 SGHTA, CDR2 FQGNSA. The CDR3 loop spans 14 amino acids. Here the CDR3 reads CASSQGQRQETQYF. The CDR3 bases are TGTGCCAGCAGCCAGGGACAGCGACAAGAGACCCAGTACTTC.

This clonotype was seen ten or more times. The chain has TRBV24-1 and TRBJ2-5; D might be TRBD2 (6 bases). The length of the CDR3 is 13 residues. V was clipped by 3 bases and J by 10 bases, with 14 bases between them. Germline V gives CDR1 KGHDR, CDR2 SFDVKD. CDR3 sequence: CATSDGGLPSQYF. CDR3 in DNA: TGTGCCACCAGTGATGGGGGACTCCCGAGCCAGTACTTC.

This clonotype appeared many times. The rearrangement joins TRBV11-3 to TRBJ2-3, with D unresolved. The CDR3 runs to 12 residues. CDR1 is SGHNT and CDR2 is YENEEA in the germline V gene. Trimming removed 1 base at V and 13 bases at J, with 12 bases between. CDR3 sequence (DNA): TGTGCCAGCAGCTTAGCCGGGCCGGTCAAGTATTTT. Translating it yields CASSLAGPVKYF. The full variable domain, with the rest looked up from reference TRBV11-3 and TRBJ2-3, is EAGVVQSPRYKIIEKKQPVAFWCNPISGHNTLYWYLQNLGQGPELLIRYENEEAVDDSQLPKDRFSAERLKGVDSTLKIQPAELGDSAVYLCASSLAGPVKYFGPGTRLTVL.

This clonotype was seen ten or more times. V usage is TRBV6-6 and J usage is TRBJ2-5, with unresolved D. The V end lost 2 bases, the J end lost 6 bases, and 7 bases lay between the germline ends. Germline V gene lookup returns CDR1 MNHNY and CDR2 SVGAGI (reference sequence). This CDR3 contains 12 residues. Written as DNA, the CDR3 is TGTGCCAGCAGTTACGAAGCGAAGACCCAGTACTTC. Translation: CASSYEAKTQYF.

The J gene is TRBJ2-3, the V gene TRBV19, with TRBD1 matching 8 bases. Matching the DNA end better, TRBJ1-5 makes the J call doubtful. The CDR3 has 14 amino acids. Per germline, CDR1 LNHDA and CDR2 SQIVND (reference sequence). CDR3 nucleotides: TGTGCCAGTAGTACCAGGGGGCCTACAGATACGCAGCATTTT. Translated: CASSTRGPTDTQHF.

The chain employs TRBV29-1 and TRBJ1-2; D is ambiguous. CDR3 length: 8 residues. Trimming removed 8 bases at V and 7 bases at J, with 5 bases between. Germline CDR1 is SQVTM and CDR2 is ANQGSEA. CDR3 loop: CSIAGYTF. The CDR3, as DNA: TGCAGCATTGCTGGCTACACCTTC.

The chain uses TRBV10-1 and TRBJ2-5; 13 bases are a match to TRBD2. Germline loops: CDR1 WNHNN, CDR2 SYGVQD (reference sequence). Trimming cost V 5 bases and J 2 bases; bases outside gene matches: 11. The CDR3 is 18 residues long. Written as DNA, the CDR3 is TGCGCCAGCAGTCCAACCGGGACTAGCGGGGAGTCACAAGAGACCCAGTACTTC. Translated: CASSPTGTSGESQETQYF.

This clonotype was found many times. The rearrangement uses TRBV12-3 or TRBV12-4 and TRBJ2-7; maybe TRBD1 (6 bases). The CDR3 has 17 residues. V lost 1 base and J 1 base, leaving 17 bases between the germline ends. The CDR3 loop is CASSLGQGIVSSYEQYF. The CDR3 DNA reads as TGTGCCAGCAGTTTAGGCCAGGGGATTGTCTCGTCCTACGAGCAGTACTTC.

Concerning this clonotype: A much larger clone lies a single base off, so this may be a read error. The chain uses TRBV3-1 and TRBJ2-7, with 12 bases aligning to TRBD2. Germline CDR1 reads LGHDT; CDR2 reads YNNKEL (reference sequence). J lost 7 bases, V lost 1 base, and 8 bases had no gene match. This CDR3 is 16 amino acids long. The CDR3 reads CASSQGLAGAYNEQYF. CDR3 sequence (DNA): TGTGCCAGCAGCCAAGGACTAGCGGGGGCATACAATGAGCAGTACTTC.

Ten or more counts support this clonotype. V is TRBV24-1 and J is TRBJ2-3, with D possibly being TRBD2 (7 bases). The CDR3 is 16 residues long. In germline, CDR1 is KGHDR, CDR2 SFDVKD. V lost 4 bases and J lost 0, with 13 bases in between. The CDR3 bases are TGTGCCACCAGTGACCCGAGGGGGGGTAGCACAGATACGCAGTATTTT. This encodes CATSDPRGGSTDTQYF.

The chain is built from TRBV7-2 and TRBJ2-7, with D possibly being TRBD1 or TRBD2 (6 bases each). Trimming shortened V by 5 bases and J by 2 bases, and 13 bases separated the two germline ends. Germline V gene lookup returns CDR1 SGHTA and CDR2 FQGNSA. CDR3 length equals 14 residues. CDR3: CASSRGGTTYEQYF. CDR3 in DNA: TGTGCCAGCAGCCGGGGCGGGACAACCTACGAGCAGTACTTC.